A single sample gave rise to the 22 T cell receptor beta chains below, sequenced in a study of T cell changes during pregnancy in multiple sclerosis. The assay was immunoSEQ multiplex PCR, and TCRdb's table has in-frame clones only and misses some. The sample contains about 80,000 clones, 92% of which appear only once. The specimen was peripheral blood, collected before pregnancy. These receptor sequences come from a female donor with multiple sclerosis, enrolled in a pregnancy study.

The V call is TRBV28, the J call TRBJ2-2, with D maybe TRBD1 (7 bases). V lost 6 bases and J lost 3, with 17 bases in between. Germline V lookup: CDR1 MDHEN, CDR2 SYDVKM. The CDR3 runs 16 residues. The CDR3 coding sequence is TGTGCCAGCAGGTCTGCGGCGGGACAGTACACCGGGGAGCTGTTTTTT. As protein: CASRSAAGQYTGELFF.

J is TRBJ2-3 and V is TRBV28, with a weak D call TRBD2 (6 bases). This CDR3 has 16 residues. CDR1 and CDR2 (germline): MDHEN, SYDVKM. V dropped 8 bases and J dropped 6 bases, with 24 bases sitting between them. This CDR3 reads CASHNPSALPWDTQYF. In DNA form, the CDR3 reads TGTGCCAGCCACAACCCTAGCGCTCTTCCGTGGGATACGCAGTATTTT.

The chain couples TRBV5-1 to TRBJ2-6, with TRBD1 matching 9 bases. The length of the CDR3 is 17 residues. J gave up 0 bases and V 4 bases, and 5 bases lay outside the gene matches. Germline V lookup: CDR1 SGHRS, CDR2 YFSETQ. The CDR3 DNA reads TGCGCCAGCAGCCAGCGGGACAGGGACTCTGGGGCCAACGTCCTGACTTTC. This sequence encodes CASSQRDRDSGANVLTF.

CDR3 amino acids: CASKFSLPNTGELFF. The CDR3 coding sequence is TGCGCCAGCAAGTTTTCACTTCCCAACACCGGGGAGCTGTTTTTT. This sequence joins TRBV5-1 and TRBJ2-2, with D unresolved. Deletions cut 6 bases from V and 2 bases from J, with 14 bases between. The CDR3 is 15 amino acids. Germline CDR1 SGHRS, CDR2 YFSETQ.

The chain recombines TRBV5-6 with TRBJ1-5, with D perhaps matching TRBD1 (5 bases). CDR1 is SGHDT and CDR2 is YYEEEE in the germline V gene. V lost 4 bases, J lost 7 bases, and 15 bases lay in between. CDR3 length: 14 amino acids. CDR3 coding DNA: TGTGCCAGCAGCCTCTGGGGGGTTGGCCAGCCCCAGCATTTT. It is translated as CASSLWGVGQPQHF.

Only a few counts were recorded for this clone. The chain joins TRBV6-5 to TRBJ1-1; 7 nucleotides line up with TRBD1. V was pared by 0 bases and J by 5 bases, with 6 bases of the junction left unmatched. The CDR3 totals 15 residues. Germline V gene data show CDR1 as MNHEY and CDR2 as SVGAGI. This CDR3 is CASSYSGGMRTEAFF. CDR3 DNA: TGTGCCAGCAGTTACTCAGGGGGCATGAGGACTGAAGCTTTCTTT.

The chain employs TRBV2 and TRBJ2-5; 9 bases match TRBD2. This CDR3 has 16 residues. V dropped 6 bases and J dropped 4; count of bases not matched to a gene: 12. Germline values: CDR1 SNHLY, CDR2 FYNNEI. The CDR3 DNA reads as TGTGCCAGCAGGGAAAGAGCGGGAGGTGGGCGAGAGACCCAGTACTTC. Protein: CASRERAGGGRETQYF. The whole variable domain, filled in from reference TRBV2 and TRBJ2-5, reads EPEVTQTPSHQVTQMGQEVILRCVPISNHLYFYWYRQILGQKVEFLVSFYNNEISEKSEIFDDQFSVERPDGSNFTLKIRSTKLEDSAMYFCASRERAGGGRETQYFGPGTRLLVL.

The CDR3 DNA reads TGTGCCAGCAGGGTAGCGGGAGGCTACAATGAGCAGTTCTTC. Protein: CASRVAGGYNEQFF. J is TRBJ2-1 and V is TRBV5-4, with 10 bases identical to TRBD2. V lost 5 bases to trimming and J lost 3 bases; unmatched junction nucleotides: 2. CDR1 and CDR2 from the germline V gene are SGHNT and YYREEE (reference sequence). The CDR3 spans 14 residues.

The chain carries TRBV2 and TRBJ1-5; no definite D call. Germline lookup yields CDR1 SNHLY and CDR2 FYNNEI. The V end was cut by 7 bases, the J end by 5 bases, with 12 bases between. CDR3 length: 13 amino acids. The CDR3 spells CASTSGWDQPQHF. CDR3 bases: TGTGCCAGCACCTCGGGTTGGGATCAGCCCCAGCATTTT.

The V and J genes are TRBV19 and TRBJ1-2; TRBD1 agrees at 8 bases. The CDR3 covers 16 residues. The germline gives CDR1 LNHDA, CDR2 SQIVND (reference sequence). Trimming cost V 4 bases and J 7 bases; bases outside gene matches: 14. The CDR3 reads CASSTTGTGRIGGYTF. The CDR3 nucleotides read TGTGCCAGTAGTACCACTGGGACAGGAAGGATCGGTGGCTACACCTTC.

With respect to this clone: The sample holds other DNA sequences that translate to the same CDR3. V and J are TRBV5-1 and TRBJ2-7; 7 bases align to TRBD1. Losses at the gene ends were 4 bases for V and 3 bases for J; bases not matched to a gene: 1. This CDR3 comprises 12 residues. Per the germline V gene, CDR1 is SGHRS and CDR2 is YFSETQ. Here the CDR3 reads CASSRDSYEQYF. CDR3 bases: TGCGCCAGCAGCAGGGACAGCTACGAGCAGTACTTC.

This clone showed up just once. V usage is TRBV4-1 and J usage is TRBJ2-6; D is perhaps TRBD2 (5 bases). V was shortened by 2 bases and J by 0 bases, with 14 bases between the two germline ends. CDR1 and CDR2 (germline): MGHRA, YSYEKL. This CDR3 has 18 amino acids. Written as DNA, the CDR3 is TGCGCCAGCAGCCAACTCCGAGCGGTTAGCTCTGGGGCCAACGTCCTGACTTTC. Its protein is CASSQLRAVSSGANVLTF.

This sequence joins TRBV5-6 and TRBJ2-2; possible D gene TRBD2, 6 bases. CDR1 is SGHDT, CDR2 YYEEEE, per germline. There are 15 residues in the CDR3. The V and J ends lost 2 bases and 6 bases respectively, with 14 bases between them. The CDR3 bases are TGTGCCAGCAGCTTCGGCGGGAATCCACCCGGGGAGCTGTTTTTT. It is translated as CASSFGGNPPGELFF.

The chain carries TRBV13 and TRBJ2-1; no firm D call. The CDR3 spans 17 residues. Trimming shortened V by 2 bases and J by 5 bases, and 19 bases separated the two germline ends. Germline CDR1 reads PRHDT; CDR2 reads FYEKMQ (reference sequence). The CDR3 sequence: CASSLTWYEFPHNEQFF. In nucleotides, the CDR3 is TGTGCCAGCAGCTTAACTTGGTACGAGTTTCCCCACAATGAGCAGTTCTTC.

The chain carries TRBV15 and TRBJ1-1, with a possible D match to TRBD1 (6 bases). From germline, CDR1 is LNHNV and CDR2 YYDKDF (reference sequence). Trimming took 1 base from V and 5 from J, leaving 8 bases between them. CDR3 length: 13 residues. The CDR3 nucleotides read TGTGCCACCAGCAGAGGGACAGAGACTGAAGCTTTCTTT. Translating gives CATSRGTETEAFF.

This chain connects TRBV18 to TRBJ1-4; a possible D gene is TRBD1 (6 bases). CDR1 and CDR2 from the germline V gene are KGHSH and LQKENI. Trimming removed 3 bases at V and 7 bases at J, with 15 bases between. CDR3 length: 15 residues. In nucleotides, the CDR3 is TGTGCCAGCTCACCGAACAGGGCGTCGGGTGAAAAACTGTTTTTT. Residues: CASSPNRASGEKLFF.

CDR3 in DNA: TGTGCCAGCAGCCAAGAAAGAGGCGGGATCAGAGATACGCAGTATTTT. This codes for CASSQERGGIRDTQYF. The chain employs TRBV14 and TRBJ2-3; possibly TRBD2 for D (6 bases). Germline V gene lookup returns CDR1 SGHDN and CDR2 FVKESK. The CDR3 sequence is 16 residues long. Trimming cost V 0 bases and J 5 bases, with 15 bases left between them. Full variable domain (missing parts from reference TRBV14 and TRBJ2-3): EAGVTQFPSHSVIEKGQTVTLRCDPISGHDNLYWYRRVMGKEIKFLLHFVKESKQDESGMPNNRFLAERTGGTYSTLKVQPAELEDSGVYFCASSQERGGIRDTQYFGPGTRLTVL.

This chain links TRBV20-1 with TRBJ2-7, with D possibly being TRBD2 (6 bases). V lost 5 bases to trimming and J lost 4 bases, with 9 bases between them. The CDR3 extends over 11 amino acids. CDR1 is DFQATT and CDR2 is SNEGSKA in the germline V gene (reference sequence). The DNA for the CDR3 is TGCAGTGCTGGGGGGAATTACGAGCAGTACTTC. It is translated as CSAGGNYEQYF.

The chain carries TRBV5-1 and TRBJ2-5; 7 nucleotides align to TRBD1. Germline lookup yields CDR1 SGHRS and CDR2 YFSETQ. The CDR3 extends over 16 amino acids. The V gene end was trimmed by 4 bases and the J gene end by 4 bases; junction bases not matched to a gene: 13. The CDR3 DNA reads TGCGCCAGCAGCCTTCCCCGGGACAGCGAAAGAGAGACCCAGTACTTC. Translated, it gives CASSLPRDSERETQYF.

V gene TRBV5-4 combines with J gene TRBJ2-1; D is uncertain. The V and J ends lost 3 bases and 1 base respectively, with 8 bases between them. The germline gives CDR1 SGHNT, CDR2 YYREEE (reference sequence). The CDR3 spans 14 residues. The CDR3 protein is CASSSSQSYNEQFF. The CDR3 DNA reads as TGTGCCAGCAGCTCCTCACAGTCCTACAATGAGCAGTTCTTC.

This clone was observed once. The CDR3 bases are TGTGCCAGCAGCGTAGAGTTAGCGGAGACAGATACGCAGTATTTT. Translation: CASSVELAETDTQYF. The chain recombines TRBV9 with TRBJ2-3; D might be TRBD2 (6 bases). The CDR3 is 15 amino acids. With 0 bases removed from V and 3 bases from J, the gap between germline ends came to 11 bases. Per germline, CDR1 SGDLS and CDR2 YYNGEE. Together with reference TRBV9 and TRBJ2-3, the CDR3 gives the full variable domain: DSGVTQTPKHLITATGQRVTLRCSPRSGDLSVYWYQQSLDQGLQFLIQYYNGEERAKGNILERFSAQQFPDLHSELNLSSLELGDSALYFCASSVELAETDTQYFGPGTRLTVL.

This sequence joins TRBV4-1 and TRBJ1-4; D unclear. Germline V gene data show CDR1 as MGHRA and CDR2 as YSYEKL. This CDR3 region has 16 residues. The V end lost 0 bases, the J end lost 0 bases, and 8 bases lay between the germline ends. The CDR3 loop reads CASSQEQSPTNEKLFF. In nucleotides, the CDR3 is TGCGCCAGCAGCCAAGAACAGTCGCCAACTAATGAAAAACTGTTTTTT.